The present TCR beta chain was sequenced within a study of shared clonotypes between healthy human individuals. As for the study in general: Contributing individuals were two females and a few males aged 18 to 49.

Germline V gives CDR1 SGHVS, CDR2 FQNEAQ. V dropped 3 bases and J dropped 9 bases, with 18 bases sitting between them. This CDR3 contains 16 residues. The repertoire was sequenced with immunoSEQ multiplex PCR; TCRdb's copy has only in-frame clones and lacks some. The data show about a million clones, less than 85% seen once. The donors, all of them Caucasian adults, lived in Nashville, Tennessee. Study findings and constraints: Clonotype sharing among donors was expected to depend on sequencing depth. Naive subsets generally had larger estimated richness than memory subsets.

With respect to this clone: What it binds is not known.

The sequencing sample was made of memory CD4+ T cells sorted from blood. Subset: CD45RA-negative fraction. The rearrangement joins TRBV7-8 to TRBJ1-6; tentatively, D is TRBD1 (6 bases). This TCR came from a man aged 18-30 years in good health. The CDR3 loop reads CASSFQQGLAGSPLHF. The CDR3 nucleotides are TGTGCCAGCAGCTTTCAACAGGGTTTGGCGGGTTCACCCCTCCACTTT.